The source of this T cell receptor (beta chain) is a study of cytomegalovirus exposure and HLA in healthy donors. Germline CDR1 and CDR2: LNHDA and SQIVND (reference sequence). CDR3 size: 18 residues. Trimming removed 1 base from V and 7 bases from J, with 20 bases in between. The primer mix had 60 Vbeta and 13 Jbeta primers. TCRdb's table, derived via immunoSEQ multiplex PCR, lists solely in-frame clones and lacks some. This sample has under 130,000 clones, with approximately 81% found just once. The TCR originated in a man under 40 in good health and CMV-seronegative. The chain couples TRBV19 to TRBJ1-6, with D possibly being TRBD1 (5 bases). What was sequenced was PBMCs. CDR3 DNA: TGTGCCAGTAGTATAGCTCAAAGGGCGGGGCTGCGGAATTCACCCCTCCACTTT. Translated: CASSIAQRAGLRNSPLHF.